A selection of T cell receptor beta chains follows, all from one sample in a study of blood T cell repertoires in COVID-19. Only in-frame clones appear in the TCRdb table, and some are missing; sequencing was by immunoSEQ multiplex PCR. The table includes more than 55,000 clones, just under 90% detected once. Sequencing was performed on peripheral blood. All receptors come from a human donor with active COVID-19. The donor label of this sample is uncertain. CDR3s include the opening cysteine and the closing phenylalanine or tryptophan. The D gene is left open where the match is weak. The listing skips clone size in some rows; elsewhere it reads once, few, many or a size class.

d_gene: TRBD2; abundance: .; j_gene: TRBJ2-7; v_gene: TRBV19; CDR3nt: TGTGCCAGTAGTATAGGGGCGCGGGGGTCCTCCTACGAGCAGTACTTC; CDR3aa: CASSIGARGSSYEQYF
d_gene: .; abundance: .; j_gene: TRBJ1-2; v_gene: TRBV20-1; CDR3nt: TGCAGTGGGACACCTCGGAATGGCTACACCTTC; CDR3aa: CSGTPRNGYTF
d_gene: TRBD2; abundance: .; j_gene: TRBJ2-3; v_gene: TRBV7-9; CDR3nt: TGTGCCAGCAGCTCGTCTAGCGGAGGTACTAGCACAGATACGCAGTATTTT; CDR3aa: CASSSSSGGTSTDTQYF
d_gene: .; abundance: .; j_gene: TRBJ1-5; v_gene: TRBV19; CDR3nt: TGTGCCAGTAGTCAGGGCGGACAAAAGCCCCAGCATTTT; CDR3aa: CASSQGGQKPQHF
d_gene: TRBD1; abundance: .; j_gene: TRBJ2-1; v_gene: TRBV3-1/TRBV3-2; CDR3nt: TGTGCCAGCAGCCGCCTGGACAGGGGTAGCGATGAGCAGTTCTTC; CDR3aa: CASSRLDRGSDEQFF
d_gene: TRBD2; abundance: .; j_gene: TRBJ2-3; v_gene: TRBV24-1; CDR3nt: TGTGCCACCAGTGAGTCCGGACTAGCGGGAACCCTAGCCACAGATACGCAGTATTTT; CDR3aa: CATSESGLAGTLATDTQYF
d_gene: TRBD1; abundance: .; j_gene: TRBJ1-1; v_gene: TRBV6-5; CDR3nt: TGTGCCAGCAGCACAGGGGGCACTGAAGCTTTCTTT; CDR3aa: CASSTGGTEAFF
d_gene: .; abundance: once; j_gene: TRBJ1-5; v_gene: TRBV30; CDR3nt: TGTGCCTGGGGTTTCTCCGTTCAGCCCCAGCATTTT; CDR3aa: CAWGFSVQPQHF
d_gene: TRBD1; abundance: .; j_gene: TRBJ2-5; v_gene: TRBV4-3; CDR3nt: TGCGCCAGCAGCCAAGATCTTGAACAGGGGGAGACCCAGTACTTC; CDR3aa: CASSQDLEQGETQYF
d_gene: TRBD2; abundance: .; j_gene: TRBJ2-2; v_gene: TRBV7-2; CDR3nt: TGTGCCAGCAGTTCCCGACTAGCGGGAGGGGCGGACACCGGGGAGCTGTTTTTT; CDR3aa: CASSSRLAGGADTGELFF
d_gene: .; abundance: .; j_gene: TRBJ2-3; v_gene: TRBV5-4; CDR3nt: TGTGCCAGCAGCGAGGGCCCCACAGATACGCAGTATTTT; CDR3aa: CASSEGPTDTQYF
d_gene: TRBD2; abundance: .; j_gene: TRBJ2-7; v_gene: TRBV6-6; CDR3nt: TGTGCCAGCAGTTACTCGTCTAGCGGGAGGACGTACGAGCAGTACTTC; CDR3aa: CASSYSSSGRTYEQYF
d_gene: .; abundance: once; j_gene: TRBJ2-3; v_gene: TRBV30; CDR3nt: TGTGCCTGGAGTGTAGCATACACAGATACGCAGTATTTT; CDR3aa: CAWSVAYTDTQYF
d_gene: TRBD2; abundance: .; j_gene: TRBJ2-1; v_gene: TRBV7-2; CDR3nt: TGTGCCAGCAGAACCGGGACTAGCGGGTACAATGAGCAGTTCTTC; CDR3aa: CASRTGTSGYNEQFF
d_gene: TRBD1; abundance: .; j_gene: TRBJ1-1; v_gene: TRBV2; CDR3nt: TGTGCCAGCATTGTGGGACAGTGGAACACTGAAGCTTTCTTT; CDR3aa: CASIVGQWNTEAFF
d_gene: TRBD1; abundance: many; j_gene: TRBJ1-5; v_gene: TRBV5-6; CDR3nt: TGTGCCAGCAGCTTTACGGGGACAGGGGGAAATCAGCCCCAGCATTTT; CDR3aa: CASSFTGTGGNQPQHF
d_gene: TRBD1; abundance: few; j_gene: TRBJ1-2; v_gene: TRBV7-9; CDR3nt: TGTGCCAGCAGCTTAGCTTCCGCAGGGGGCTATGGCTACACCTTC; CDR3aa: CASSLASAGGYGYTF
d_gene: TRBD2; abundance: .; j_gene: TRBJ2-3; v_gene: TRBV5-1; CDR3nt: TGCGCCAGCAGACGGACTAGCGGAAACACAGATACGCAGTATTTT; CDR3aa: CASRRTSGNTDTQYF
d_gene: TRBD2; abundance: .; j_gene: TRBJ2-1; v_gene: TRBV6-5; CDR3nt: TGTGCCAGCGGACGGACTAGCAGTCAGAATGAGCAGTTCTTC; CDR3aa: CASGRTSSQNEQFF
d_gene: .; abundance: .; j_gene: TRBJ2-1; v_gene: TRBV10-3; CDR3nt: TGTGCCATCAGTTACAACAATGAGCAGTTCTTC; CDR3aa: CAISYNNEQFF
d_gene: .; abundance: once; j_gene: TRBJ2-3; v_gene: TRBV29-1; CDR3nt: TGCAGCGTGACTAGCACAGATACGCAGTATTTT; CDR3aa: CSVTSTDTQYF
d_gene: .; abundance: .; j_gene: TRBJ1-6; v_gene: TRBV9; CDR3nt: TGTGCCAGCAGCCCATGGATAACCTCGGGAATTTCACCCCTCCACTTT; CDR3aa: CASSPWITSGISPLHF
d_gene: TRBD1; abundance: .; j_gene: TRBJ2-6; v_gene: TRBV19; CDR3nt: TGTGCCAGTAGTATTGGCAGGGGGCTGTCGTCTGGGGCCAACGTCCTGACTTTC; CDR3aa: CASSIGRGLSSGANVLTF
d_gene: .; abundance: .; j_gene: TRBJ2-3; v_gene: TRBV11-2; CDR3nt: TGTGCCAGCAGCTTAGCTCGCGGCGTCCTCCCGTATTTT; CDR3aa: CASSLARGVLPYF
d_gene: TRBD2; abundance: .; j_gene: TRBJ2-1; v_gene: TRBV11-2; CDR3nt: TGTGCCAGCGGACTAGCGGATACCTACAATGAGCAGTTCTTC; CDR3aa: CASGLADTYNEQFF
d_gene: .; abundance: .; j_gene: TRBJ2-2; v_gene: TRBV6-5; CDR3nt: TGTGCCAGCAGCCTGGACTATAACACCGGGGAGCTGTTTTTT; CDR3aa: CASSLDYNTGELFF
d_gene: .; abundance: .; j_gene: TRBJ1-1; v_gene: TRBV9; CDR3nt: TGTGCCCGCAGCGTAGCGGCGGGGGGGGGCGGCACTGAAGCTTTCTTT; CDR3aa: CARSVAAGGGGTEAFF
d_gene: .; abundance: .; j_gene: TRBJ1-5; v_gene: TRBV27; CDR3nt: TGTGCCAGCAGCACGCAGGGTGCCGGCAATCAGCCCCAGCATTTT; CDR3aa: CASSTQGAGNQPQHF
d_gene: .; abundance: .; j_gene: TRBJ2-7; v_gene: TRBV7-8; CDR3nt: TGTGCCAGCAGCTTAATCGGCCGGGGTCACGAGCAGTACTTC; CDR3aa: CASSLIGRGHEQYF
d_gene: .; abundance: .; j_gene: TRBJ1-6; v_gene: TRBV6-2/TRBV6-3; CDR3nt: TGTGCCAGCAGCACAGGTTCACCCCTCCACTTT; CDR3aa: CASSTGSPLHF
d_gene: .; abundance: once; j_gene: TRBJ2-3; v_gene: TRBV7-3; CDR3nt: TGTGCCAGCAGCTTAATCGGTCGGGACTTAACAGATACGCAGTATTTT; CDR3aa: CASSLIGRDLTDTQYF
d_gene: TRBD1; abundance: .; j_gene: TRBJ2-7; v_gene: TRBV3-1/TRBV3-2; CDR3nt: TGTGCCAGCAGCCAAGATCAGGGGGCGAGCGAGCAGTACTTC; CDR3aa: CASSQDQGASEQYF
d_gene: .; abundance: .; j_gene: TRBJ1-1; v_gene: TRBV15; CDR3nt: TGTGCCACCAGCACAGAGGGGAGGGGAGTGGCTTTCTTT; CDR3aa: CATSTEGRGVAFF
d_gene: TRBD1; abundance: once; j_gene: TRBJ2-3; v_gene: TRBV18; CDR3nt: TGTGCCAGCTCACCACCCTCCCGGGACAGGGGGACGGATACGCAGTATTTT; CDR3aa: CASSPPSRDRGTDTQYF
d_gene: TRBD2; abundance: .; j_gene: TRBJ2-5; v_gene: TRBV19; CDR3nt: TGTGCCAGTAGCTCAGAGAGCGGGGGTGGGGAGACCCAGTACTTC; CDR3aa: CASSSESGGGETQYF
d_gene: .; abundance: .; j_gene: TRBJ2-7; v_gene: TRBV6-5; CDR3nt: TGTGCCAGCAGTTCCCTGAGGGGGGGGCATCCCTACGAGCAGTACTTC; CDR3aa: CASSSLRGGHPYEQYF
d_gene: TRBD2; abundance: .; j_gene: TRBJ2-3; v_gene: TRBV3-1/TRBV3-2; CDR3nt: TGTGCCAGCAGCCGTATAGCGGGACCCACAGATACGCAGTATTTT; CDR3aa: CASSRIAGPTDTQYF
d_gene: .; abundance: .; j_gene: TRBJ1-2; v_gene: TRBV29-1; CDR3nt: TGCAGCGTCGCCGCGGGGGTGTACTATGGCTACACCTTC; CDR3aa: CSVAAGVYYGYTF
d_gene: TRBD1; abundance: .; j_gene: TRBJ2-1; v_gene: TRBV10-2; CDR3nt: TGCGCCAGCAGTCTCGGACAGGGAGGCAATGAGCAGTTCTTC; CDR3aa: CASSLGQGGNEQFF
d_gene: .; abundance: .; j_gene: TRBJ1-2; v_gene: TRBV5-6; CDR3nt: TGTGCCAGCAGCTTGGTAGAGCGTACATATGGCTACACCTTC; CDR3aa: CASSLVERTYGYTF
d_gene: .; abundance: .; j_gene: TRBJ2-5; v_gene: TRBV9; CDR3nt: TGTGCCAGCAGCGGAGGGGGATACCAAGAGACCCAGTACTTC; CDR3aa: CASSGGGYQETQYF
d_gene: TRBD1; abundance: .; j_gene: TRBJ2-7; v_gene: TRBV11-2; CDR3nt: TGTGCCAGCAGCTTAGGGACAGGGGGGCGCGAGCAGTACTTC; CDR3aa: CASSLGTGGREQYF
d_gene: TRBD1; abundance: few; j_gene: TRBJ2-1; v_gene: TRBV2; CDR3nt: TGTGCCAGCGGCAGACAGGGGGACTACAATGAGCAGTTCTTC; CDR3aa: CASGRQGDYNEQFF
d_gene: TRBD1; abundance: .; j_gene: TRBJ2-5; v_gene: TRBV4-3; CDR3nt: TGCGCCAGCAGCCCCCCGGACAGGGCCCATCAGACCCAGTACTTC; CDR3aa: CASSPPDRAHQTQYF
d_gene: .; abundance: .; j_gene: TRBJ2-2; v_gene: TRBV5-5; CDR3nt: TGTGCCAGCAGCTTGGTGGGGGGAACCGGGGAGCTGTTTTTT; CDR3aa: CASSLVGGTGELFF
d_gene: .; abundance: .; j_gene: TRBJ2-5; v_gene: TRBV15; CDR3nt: TGTGCCACCTCCCTGGCAGGACAAGAGACCCAGTACTTC; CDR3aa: CATSLAGQETQYF
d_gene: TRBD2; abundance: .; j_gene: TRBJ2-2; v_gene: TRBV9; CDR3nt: TGTGCCAGCACCCCGGGACTAGCCCACACCGGGGAGCTGTTTTTT; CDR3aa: CASTPGLAHTGELFF
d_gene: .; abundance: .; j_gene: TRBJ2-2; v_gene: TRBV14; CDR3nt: TGTGCCAGCAGTGAGGATTTGGGCACCGGGGAGCTGTTTTTT; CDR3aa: CASSEDLGTGELFF
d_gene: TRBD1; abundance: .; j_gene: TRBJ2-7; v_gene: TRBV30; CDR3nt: TGTGCCTGGAAAAGGGGGCACGACGAGCAGTACTTC; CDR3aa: CAWKRGHDEQYF
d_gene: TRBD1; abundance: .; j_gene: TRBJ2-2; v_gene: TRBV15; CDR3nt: TGTGCCACCAGCAGAGAGGACAGGGGGCACGGGGAGCTGTTTTTT; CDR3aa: CATSREDRGHGELFF
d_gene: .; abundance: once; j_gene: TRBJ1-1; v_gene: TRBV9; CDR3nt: TGTGCCAGCAGCGAGAGGGACCGTTCCGGGGGGAACACTGAAGCTTTCTTT; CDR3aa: CASSERDRSGGNTEAFF
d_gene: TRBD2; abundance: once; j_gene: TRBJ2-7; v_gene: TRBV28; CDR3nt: TGTGCCAGCAGTTTTCTTCGGAGACTAGCGGGAGGTCCCAGCTCCTACGAGCAGTACTTC; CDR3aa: CASSFLRRLAGGPSSYEQYF
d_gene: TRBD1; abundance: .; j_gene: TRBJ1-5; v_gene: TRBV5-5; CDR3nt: TGTGCCAGCAGCTTACAGACAGGGGGGGGAGGTCAGCCCCAGCATTTT; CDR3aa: CASSLQTGGGGQPQHF
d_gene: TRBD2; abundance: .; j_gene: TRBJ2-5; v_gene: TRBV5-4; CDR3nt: TGTGCCAGCAGCTCCCCGGGGGGGGAGGAGACCCAGTACTTC; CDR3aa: CASSSPGGEETQYF